The next 13 T cell receptor beta chains were all read from a single sample in a study of T-cell memory formation after mild COVID-19. TCRdb recomputed calls from the 5' RACE reads with MiXCR, one row per CDR3 protein. The data hold around 340,000 distinct CDR3 sequences, with approximately 14% observed a single time. The sample comprised PBMCs or a T cell subset sorted from them (not recorded which). The origin of the receptors is a man aged 18 to 35 who had mild COVID-19 (a few samples of this study predate the infection). Cell type and time point are not known.

In its sample, this clonotype was seen many times. The CDR3 region has the DNA TGTGCCAGCAGTCCCACGGGACTCCAAGAGACCCAGTACTTC. Encoded protein: CASSPTGLQETQYF. The chain combines TRBV7-3 with TRBJ2-5; D perhaps matches TRBD2 (6 bases). The CDR3 is 14 residues long. V lost 6 bases and J lost 1, with 12 bases in between. The germline gives CDR1 SGHTA, CDR2 FQGTGA.

The chain has TRBV28 and TRBJ2-2; 7 bases align to TRBD1. This CDR3 region has 14 residues. V lost 7 bases, J lost 6 bases, and 8 bases stayed unmatched. Germline CDR1 and CDR2: MDHEN and SYDVKM. CDR3 amino acids: CASIGGQWPGELFF. The CDR3 DNA reads as TGTGCCAGCATAGGGGGACAGTGGCCCGGGGAGCTGTTTTTT.

This clonotype occurred a few times. The chain couples TRBV27 to TRBJ1-3; D ambiguous. Germline CDR1 is MNHEY and CDR2 is SMNVEV (reference sequence). Between the trimmed V and J ends, which lost 5 bases and 4 bases, there was a span of 18 bases. The CDR3 length is 16 residues. The DNA for the CDR3 is TGTGCCAGCAGTAAGGCAGGCGGGCAGCGAGGAAACACCATATATTTT. This gives the protein CASSKAGGQRGNTIYF.

This clonotype was observed a handful of times. The rearrangement uses TRBV6-2 or TRBV6-3 and TRBJ1-4; D remains unclear. CDR3 length: 12 residues. Trimming took off 8 bases at V and 7 bases at J, with 11 bases between the two ends. Per germline, CDR1 MNHEY and CDR2 SVGEGT. The CDR3 bases are TGTGCCAGCGGATTCAAGGTTGAAAAACTGTTTTTT. Translated, it gives CASGFKVEKLFF.

The chain uses TRBV7-2 and TRBJ2-7; the D gene is possibly TRBD2 (5 bases). The V end was cut by 4 bases, the J end by 2 bases, with 9 bases between. The CDR3 consists of 13 residues. The germline gives CDR1 SGHTA, CDR2 FQGNSA. The CDR3 region is CASSSRDAYEQYV. The CDR3 bases are TGTGCCAGCAGCTCGAGGGATGCCTACGAGCAGTACGTC.

As to this clonotype: A junction boundary mismatches the germline segment, possibly from a read error. The chain is built from TRBV11-2 and TRBJ2-1; D gene unclear. This CDR3 contains 11 residues. Germline V lookup: CDR1 SGHAT, CDR2 FQNNGV. This CDR3 is CARSLGKEQFF. The DNA for the CDR3 is TGTGCCAGAAGCTTAGGCAAGGAGCAGTTCTTC.

Only a few counts were recorded for this clonotype. An end of the junction differs from the germline gene, which may be a read error. V and J are TRBV7-2 and TRBJ2-3; D is possibly TRBD2 (6 bases). This CDR3 is 13 amino acids long. CDR1 is SGHTA and CDR2 is FQGNSA in the germline V gene. In nucleotides, the CDR3 is TGTGCCAGCAGCCCGCGGGGCACAGATACGCACTATTTT. It yields the protein CASSPRGTDTHYF.

The chain has TRBV10-3 and TRBJ1-2; D perhaps matches TRBD1 (6 bases). V gave up 6 bases and J gave up 8 bases, with 22 bases separating them. The CDR3 covers 15 residues. Germline V gene sequence: CDR1 ENHRY, CDR2 SYGVKD. CDR3 coding DNA: TGTGCCATCAGGAGGGGGACTGACAGGATATCGGGCTACACCTTC. Its protein is CAIRRGTDRISGYTF.

The chain combines TRBV20-1 with TRBJ2-3; D is possibly TRBD2 (6 bases). With 6 bases removed from V and 6 bases from J, the gap between germline ends came to 19 bases. Germline V gene sequence: CDR1 DFQATT, CDR2 SNEGSKA (reference sequence). The CDR3 loop spans 14 amino acids. The CDR3 spells CSAEMAGLWDTQYF. CDR3 nucleotides: TGCAGTGCCGAGATGGCGGGGCTATGGGATACGCAGTATTTT.

This clonotype was found a few times. This chain connects TRBV29-1 to TRBJ2-5; possibly TRBD1 for D (6 bases). Trimming removed 6 bases from V and 3 bases from J, with 14 bases in between. From germline, CDR1 is SQVTM and CDR2 ANQGSEA. The CDR3 is made up of 13 amino acids. CDR3 amino acids: CSVGWGQEETQYF. The DNA of the CDR3 is TGCAGCGTCGGTTGGGGACAAGAAGAGACCCAGTACTTC.

The rearrangement links TRBV7-9 to TRBJ1-2; 10 bases fit TRBD1. Unmatched junction bases numbered 11, after V lost 5 bases and J lost 8 bases. The CDR3 totals 15 residues. Germline V gene lookup returns CDR1 SEHNR and CDR2 FQNEAQ (reference sequence). The CDR3 reads CASSPPRDRGDGYTF. The CDR3 DNA follows: TGTGCCAGCAGCCCCCCCCGGGACAGGGGAGACGGCTACACCTTC.

The chain links TRBV10-3 to TRBJ1-1, with D hard to call. V gave up 7 bases and J gave up 0 bases, with 9 bases separating them. Germline V gene data show CDR1 as ENHRY and CDR2 as SYGVKD. The CDR3 loop spans 13 amino acids. The CDR3 DNA reads TGTGCCATCATTAGAGAAATGAACACTGAAGCTTTCTTT. This codes for CAIIREMNTEAFF.

The table lists this clonotype with many counts. The chain uses TRBV20-1 and TRBJ2-3; the match to TRBD2 covers 9 bases. Trimming removed 6 bases from V and 3 bases from J; junction bases left unmatched: 10. The CDR3 runs 15 residues. Per the germline V gene, CDR1 is DFQATT and CDR2 is SNEGSKA (reference sequence). CDR3 nucleotide sequence: TGCAGTGCGCAGGACCCTAGCGGGGCGACAGATACGCAGTATTTT. Protein product: CSAQDPSGATDTQYF.